The subject of this entry is one T cell receptor (beta chain). The target antigen is unknown. This entry belongs to a study of identifying expanded T cells in peripheral blood. Findings and caveats of the study: Roughly 1.2 clones differed between technical replicates, versus about 16 and 19 over time.

The germline V gene encodes CDR1 SEHNR and CDR2 FQNEAQ (reference sequence). CDR3 size: 14 residues. The V gene end was trimmed by 3 bases and the J gene end by 6 bases; junction bases not matched to a gene: 3. Sequenced by immunoSEQ multiplex PCR; TCRdb stores in-frame clones only, minus some. The sample holds around 120,000 clones, less than 90% seen once. The sample comprised blood. The TCR originated in a person aged 18 to 75 in good health. This rearrangement joins TRBV7-9 to TRBJ1-5; 9 nucleotides line up with TRBD1. DNA for the CDR3: TGTGCCAGCAGCTTGGGGACAGGGTTTCAGCCCCAGCATTTT. It specifies CASSLGTGFQPQHF. The complete variable domain, with remaining parts taken from reference TRBV7-9 and TRBJ1-5, reads DTGVSQNPRHKITKRGQNVTFRCDPISEHNRLYWYRQTLGQGPEFLTYFQNEAQLEKSRLLSDRFSAERPKGSFSTLEIQRTEQGDSAMYLCASSLGTGFQPQHFGDGTRLSIL.